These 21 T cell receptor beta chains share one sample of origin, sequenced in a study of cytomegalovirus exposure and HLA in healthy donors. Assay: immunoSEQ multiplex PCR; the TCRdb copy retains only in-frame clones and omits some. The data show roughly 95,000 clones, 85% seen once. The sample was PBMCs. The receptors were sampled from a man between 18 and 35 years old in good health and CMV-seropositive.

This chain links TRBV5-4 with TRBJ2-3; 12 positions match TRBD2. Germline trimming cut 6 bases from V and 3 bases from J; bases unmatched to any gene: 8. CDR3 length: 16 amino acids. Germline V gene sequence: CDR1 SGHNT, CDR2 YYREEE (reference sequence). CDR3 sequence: CASTDLAGGPTDTQYF. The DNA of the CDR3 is TGTGCCAGCACCGACCTAGCGGGAGGGCCAACAGATACGCAGTATTTT.

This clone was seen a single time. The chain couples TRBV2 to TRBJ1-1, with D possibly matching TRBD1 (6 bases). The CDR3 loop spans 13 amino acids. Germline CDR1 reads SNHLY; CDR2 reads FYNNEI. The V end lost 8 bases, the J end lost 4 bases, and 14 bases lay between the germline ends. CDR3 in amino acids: CASLLQGSTEAFF. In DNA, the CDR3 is TGTGCCAGCCTCCTACAGGGTAGCACTGAAGCTTTCTTT.

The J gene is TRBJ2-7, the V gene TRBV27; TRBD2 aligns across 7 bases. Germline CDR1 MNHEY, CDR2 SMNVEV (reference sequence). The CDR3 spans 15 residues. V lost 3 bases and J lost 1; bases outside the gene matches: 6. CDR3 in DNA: TGTGCCAGCAGTTTCACGGGAGGTAGGTCCTACGAGCAGTACTTC. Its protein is CASSFTGGRSYEQYF.

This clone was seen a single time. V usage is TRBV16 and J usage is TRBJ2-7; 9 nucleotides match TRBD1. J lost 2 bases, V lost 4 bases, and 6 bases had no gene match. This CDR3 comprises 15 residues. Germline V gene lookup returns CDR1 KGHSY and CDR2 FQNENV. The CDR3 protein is CASSPTGTGTYEQYF. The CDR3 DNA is TGTGCCAGCAGCCCAACCGGGACAGGGACCTACGAGCAGTACTTC.

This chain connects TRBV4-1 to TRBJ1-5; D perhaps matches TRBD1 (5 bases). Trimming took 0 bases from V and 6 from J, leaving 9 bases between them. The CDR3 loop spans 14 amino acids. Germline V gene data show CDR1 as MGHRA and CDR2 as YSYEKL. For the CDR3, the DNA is TGCGCCAGCAGCCAAGAGATGGGGGGTCAGCCCCAGCATTTT. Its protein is CASSQEMGGQPQHF.

The CDR3 nucleotides read TGTGCCAGCAGCTTTACCGGGACAGGGGGAGAGACCCAGTACTTC. It specifies CASSFTGTGGETQYF. The rearrangement links TRBV7-3 to TRBJ2-5; 11 nucleotides agree with TRBD1. Germline assignment: CDR1 SGHTA and CDR2 FQGTGA. Unmatched junction bases numbered 4, after V lost 3 bases and J lost 4 bases. The CDR3 totals 15 residues.

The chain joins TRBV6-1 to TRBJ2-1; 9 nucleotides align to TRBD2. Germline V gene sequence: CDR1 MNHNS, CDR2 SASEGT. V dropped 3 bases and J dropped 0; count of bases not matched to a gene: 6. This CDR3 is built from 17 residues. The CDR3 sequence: CASSDRAGGSSYNEQFF. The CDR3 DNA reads TGTGCCAGCAGTGATCGAGCGGGGGGTAGCTCCTACAATGAGCAGTTCTTC.

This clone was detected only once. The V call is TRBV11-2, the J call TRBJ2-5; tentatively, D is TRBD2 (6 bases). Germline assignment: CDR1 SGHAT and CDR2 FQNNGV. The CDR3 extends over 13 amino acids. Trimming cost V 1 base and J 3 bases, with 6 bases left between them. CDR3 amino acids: CASSLGGEETQYF. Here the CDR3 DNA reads TGTGCCAGCAGCTTAGGGGGGGAAGAGACCCAGTACTTC.

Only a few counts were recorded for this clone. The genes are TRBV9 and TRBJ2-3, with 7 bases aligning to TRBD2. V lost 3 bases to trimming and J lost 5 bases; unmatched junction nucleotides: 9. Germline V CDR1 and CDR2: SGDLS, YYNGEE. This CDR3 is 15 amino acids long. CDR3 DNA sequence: TGTGCCAGCAGCGCAGCGGGACCCAATCAAGATACGCAGTATTTT. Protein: CASSAAGPNQDTQYF. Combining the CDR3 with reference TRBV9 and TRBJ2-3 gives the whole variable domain DSGVTQTPKHLITATGQRVTLRCSPRSGDLSVYWYQQSLDQGLQFLIQYYNGEERAKGNILERFSAQQFPDLHSELNLSSLELGDSALYFCASSAAGPNQDTQYFGPGTRLTVL.

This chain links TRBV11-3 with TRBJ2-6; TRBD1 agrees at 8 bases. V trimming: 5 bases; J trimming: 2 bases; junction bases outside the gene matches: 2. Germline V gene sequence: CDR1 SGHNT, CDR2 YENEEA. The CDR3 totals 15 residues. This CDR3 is CASSATGAGANVLTF. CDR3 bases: TGTGCCAGCAGCGCGACAGGGGCTGGGGCCAACGTCCTGACTTTC.

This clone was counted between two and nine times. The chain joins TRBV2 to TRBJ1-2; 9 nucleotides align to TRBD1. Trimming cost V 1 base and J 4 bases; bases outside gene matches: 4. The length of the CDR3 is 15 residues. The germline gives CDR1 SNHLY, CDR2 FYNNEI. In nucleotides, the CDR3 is TGTGCCAGCAGTGAAGGGACAGGGGATACCTATGGCTACACCTTC. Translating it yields CASSEGTGDTYGYTF.

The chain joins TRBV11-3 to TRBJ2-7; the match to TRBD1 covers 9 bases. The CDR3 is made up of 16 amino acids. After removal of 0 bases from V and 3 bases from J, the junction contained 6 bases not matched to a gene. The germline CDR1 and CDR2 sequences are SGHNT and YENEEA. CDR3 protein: CASSLEGMGQGYEQYV. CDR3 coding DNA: TGTGCCAGCAGCTTAGAAGGTATGGGACAGGGCTACGAGCAGTACGTC.

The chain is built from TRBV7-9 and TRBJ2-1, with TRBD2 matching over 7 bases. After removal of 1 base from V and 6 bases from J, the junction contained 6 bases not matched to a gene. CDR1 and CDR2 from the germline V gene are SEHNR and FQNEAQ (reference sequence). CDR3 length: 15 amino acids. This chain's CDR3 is CASSLGGGSPNEQFF. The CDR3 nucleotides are TGTGCCAGCAGCTTAGGCGGCGGGAGTCCCAATGAGCAGTTCTTC.

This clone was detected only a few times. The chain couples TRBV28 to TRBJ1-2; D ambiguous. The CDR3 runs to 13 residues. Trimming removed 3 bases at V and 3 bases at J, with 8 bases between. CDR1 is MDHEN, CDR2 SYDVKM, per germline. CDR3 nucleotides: TGTGCCAGCAGTTTCAACTCGGACTATGGCTACACCTTC. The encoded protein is CASSFNSDYGYTF.

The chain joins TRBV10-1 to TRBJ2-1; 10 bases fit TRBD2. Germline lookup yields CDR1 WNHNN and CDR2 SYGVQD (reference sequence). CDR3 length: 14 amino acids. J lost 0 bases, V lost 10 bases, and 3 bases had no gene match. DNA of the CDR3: TGCGCCAACCCTAGCGGGAGCTCCTACAATGAGCAGTTCTTC. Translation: CANPSGSSYNEQFF.

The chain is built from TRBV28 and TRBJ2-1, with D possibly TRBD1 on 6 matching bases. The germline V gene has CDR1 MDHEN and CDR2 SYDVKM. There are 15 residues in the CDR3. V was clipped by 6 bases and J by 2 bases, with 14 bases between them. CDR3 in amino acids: CASRTITGPYNEQFF. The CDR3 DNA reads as TGTGCCAGCAGGACAATAACAGGGCCCTACAATGAGCAGTTCTTC.

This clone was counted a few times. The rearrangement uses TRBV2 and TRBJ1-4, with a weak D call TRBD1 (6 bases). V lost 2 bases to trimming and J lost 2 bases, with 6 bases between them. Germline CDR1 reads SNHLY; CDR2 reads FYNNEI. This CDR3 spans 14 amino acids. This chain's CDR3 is CASSEQGTNEKLFF. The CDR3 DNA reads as TGTGCCAGCAGTGAACAGGGGACTAATGAAAAACTGTTTTTT.

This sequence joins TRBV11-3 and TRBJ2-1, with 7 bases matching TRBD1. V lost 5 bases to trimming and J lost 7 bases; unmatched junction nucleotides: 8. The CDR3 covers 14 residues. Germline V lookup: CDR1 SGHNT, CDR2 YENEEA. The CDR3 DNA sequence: TGTGCCAGCAGCGGGGGACAGTATTGGAATGAGCAGTTCTTC. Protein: CASSGGQYWNEQFF.

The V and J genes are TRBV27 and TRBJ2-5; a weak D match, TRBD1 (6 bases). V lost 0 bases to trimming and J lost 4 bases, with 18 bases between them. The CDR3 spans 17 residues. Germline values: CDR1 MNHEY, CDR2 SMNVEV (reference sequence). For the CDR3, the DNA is TGTGCCAGCAGTTTATCGACGCCGCAGGGGTCCCGAGAGACCCAGTACTTC. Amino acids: CASSLSTPQGSRETQYF.

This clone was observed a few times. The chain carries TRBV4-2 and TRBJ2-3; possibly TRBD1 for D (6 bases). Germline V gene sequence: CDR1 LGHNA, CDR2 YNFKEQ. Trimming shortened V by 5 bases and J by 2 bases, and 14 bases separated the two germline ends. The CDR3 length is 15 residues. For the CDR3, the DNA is TGTGCCAGCAGCGTACGGGACACTGACACAGATACGCAGTATTTT. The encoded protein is CASSVRDTDTDTQYF.

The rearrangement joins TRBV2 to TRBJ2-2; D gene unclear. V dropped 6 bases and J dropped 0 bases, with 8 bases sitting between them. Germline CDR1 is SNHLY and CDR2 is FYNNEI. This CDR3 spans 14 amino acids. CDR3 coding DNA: TGTGCCAGCAGGCAGGTCACGAACACCGGGGAGCTGTTTTTT. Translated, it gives CASRQVTNTGELFF. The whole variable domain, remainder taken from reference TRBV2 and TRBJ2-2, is EPEVTQTPSHQVTQMGQEVILRCVPISNHLYFYWYRQILGQKVEFLVSFYNNEISEKSEIFDDQFSVERPDGSNFTLKIRSTKLEDSAMYFCASRQVTNTGELFFGEGSRLTVL.